The entry that follows covers one TCR beta chain sequence. What it binds is not known. Germline-derived CDR1 and CDR2 are PRHDT and FYEKMQ (reference sequence). V shed 5 bases and J shed 1 base, with 11 bases lying between them. The CDR3 spans 14 residues. This sample is part of a study of shared clonotypes between healthy human individuals. Overall study findings and caveats: Clonotypes shared by all four sorted-subset donors had higher generation probabilities than non-shared clonotypes. Inspection by rarefaction showed sorted-subset sequencing to be incomplete despite large depth.

Assay: immunoSEQ multiplex PCR; the TCRdb copy retains only in-frame clones and omits some. The repertoire has 2 million to 2.5 million clones, approximately 93% of them found once; the top ten carry 0.35% to 0.45%. All of the donors resided in Nashville, Tennessee, and each was a Caucasian adult. The sequence was collected from a man between 18 and 29 years old in good health. Some clones in this sample may be carry-over from other donors' samples. Sample: naive CD4+ T cells from PBMCs. Sample subset: CD45RA+ positively selected. The chain employs TRBV13 and TRBJ1-2; weak D call: TRBD1 (6 bases). The CDR3 region has the DNA TGTGCCAGCAGCGAGGGACACGGTAACTATGGCTACACCTTC. Translation: CASSEGHGNYGYTF.